These 10 T cell receptor beta chains originate from one sample sequenced in a study of blood T cell repertoires in COVID-19. Assay: immunoSEQ multiplex PCR; the TCRdb copy retains only in-frame clones and omits some. Among roughly 350,000 clones listed, roughly 90% were seen once. Material for sequencing was peripheral blood. Receptors were obtained from a woman in her forties or fifties with active or convalescent COVID-19.

This chain links TRBV6-2 or TRBV6-3 with TRBJ2-1; 10 bases match TRBD2. The CDR3 is 19 residues long. Trimming took 0 bases from V and 8 from J; bases not matched to a gene: 16. CDR1 and CDR2 (germline): MNHEY, SVGEGT. DNA for the CDR3: TGTGCCAGCAGTTACTCGGGGCTAGCGGGAGCCATCGGATTGTATGAGCAGTTCTTC. Protein sequence: CASSYSGLAGAIGLYEQFF.

The chain employs TRBV2 and TRBJ1-5; 9 bases line up with TRBD1. This CDR3 has 16 residues. Germline lookup yields CDR1 SNHLY and CDR2 FYNNEI. Unmatched junction bases numbered 4, after V lost 3 bases and J lost 1 base. This chain's CDR3 is CASSDTGTGSNQPQHF. The CDR3 region has the DNA TGTGCCAGCAGTGACACCGGGACAGGGAGCAATCAGCCCCAGCATTTT. Supplemented by reference TRBV2 and TRBJ1-5, the full variable domain reads EPEVTQTPSHQVTQMGQEVILRCVPISNHLYFYWYRQILGQKVEFLVSFYNNEISEKSEIFDDQFSVERPDGSNFTLKIRSTKLEDSAMYFCASSDTGTGSNQPQHFGDGTRLSIL.

The chain combines TRBV5-1 with TRBJ2-1; tentatively, D is TRBD2 (5 bases). The CDR3 contains 14 residues. Germline CDR1 is SGHRS and CDR2 is YFSETQ. V dropped 0 bases and J dropped 9 bases, with 13 bases sitting between them. The CDR3 is CASSLARGSGEQFF. Here the CDR3 DNA reads TGCGCCAGCAGCTTGGCCCGGGGTAGTGGTGAGCAGTTCTTC.

The chain employs TRBV11-2 and TRBJ2-2; TRBD1 matches at 9 bases. The CDR3 spans 17 residues. CDR1 and CDR2 from the germline V gene are SGHAT and FQNNGV. J lost 4 bases, V lost 2 bases, and 8 bases had no gene match. The DNA for the CDR3 is TGTGCCAGCAGCTTAATCAGGACAGGGGCCCCCACCGGGGAGCTGTTTTTT. It is translated as CASSLIRTGAPTGELFF.

The rearrangement uses TRBV11-2 and TRBJ1-4; TRBD1 agrees at 8 bases. The CDR3 consists of 16 residues. CDR1 is SGHAT, CDR2 FQNNGV, per germline. Trimming removed 4 bases from V and 8 bases from J; junction bases left unmatched: 12. CDR3 DNA: TGTGCCAGCAGCTCCAACCCCGGGACAGGAAGAGAAAAACTGTTTTTT. This sequence encodes CASSSNPGTGREKLFF.

The J gene is TRBJ1-5, the V gene TRBV2; D is uncertain. Germline V gives CDR1 SNHLY, CDR2 FYNNEI. This CDR3 contains 12 residues. The V and J ends lost 2 bases and 11 bases respectively, with 10 bases between them. This chain's CDR3 is CASSEPKRSQHF. As DNA, the CDR3 is TGTGCCAGCAGTGAACCGAAGAGGTCCCAGCATTTT.

The chain combines TRBV28 with TRBJ1-3, with D tentatively TRBD1 (5 bases). This CDR3 is 16 amino acids long. Germline lookup yields CDR1 MDHEN and CDR2 SYDVKM. The V end lost 6 bases, the J end lost 1 base, and 16 bases lay between the germline ends. The CDR3 protein is CASSRDGRNSGNTIYF. In nucleotides, the CDR3 is TGTGCCAGCAGCCGGGACGGGAGAAATTCTGGAAACACCATATATTTT.

The CDR3 DNA reads TGCAGCGTTGATAAACTTGGAGAGACCCAGTACTTC. Residues: CSVDKLGETQYF. V is TRBV29-1 and J is TRBJ2-5; no firm D call. The germline V gene encodes CDR1 SQVTM and CDR2 ANQGSEA. The CDR3 covers 12 residues. V dropped 3 bases and J dropped 4 bases, with 9 bases sitting between them.

The chain has TRBV25-1 and TRBJ2-5, with a possible D match to TRBD1 (6 bases). The length of the CDR3 is 16 residues. Germline CDR1 and CDR2: MGHDK and SYGVNS. Trimming took 1 base from V and 2 from J, leaving 14 bases between them. The CDR3: CASSEWGQGIQETQYF. CDR3 nucleotide sequence: TGTGCCAGCAGTGAATGGGGCCAGGGGATTCAAGAGACCCAGTACTTC.

V gene TRBV27 combines with J gene TRBJ1-2; unclear D gene. Deletions cut 5 bases from V and 0 bases from J, with 7 bases between. CDR1 and CDR2 (germline): MNHEY, SMNVEV (reference sequence). The CDR3 has 13 amino acids. The CDR3 here is CASSPGSNYGYTF. The CDR3 bases are TGTGCCAGCAGTCCGGGGTCTAACTATGGCTACACCTTC.